A selection of T cell receptor beta chains follows, all from one sample in a study of cytomegalovirus exposure and HLA in healthy donors. Generated by immunoSEQ multiplex PCR, the TCRdb table keeps only in-frame clones and is missing some. The sample holds 130,000 or so clones, around 80% seen once. What was sequenced was PBMCs. The receptor set was obtained from a man in his forties in good health and CMV-seronegative. The CDR3 runs from the conserved cysteine through the conserved F or W. D genes are given only for firm matches. Rows may omit the clone size; those that give it use once, few, many or a size class.

j_call d_call v_call clone_size cdr3_nt cdr3_aa
TRBJ1-1 - TRBV2 - TGTGCCAGCAGTGAAGGAAGGGGGATGAACACTGAAGCTTTCTTT CASSEGRGMNTEAFF
TRBJ2-7 - TRBV27 - TGTGCCAGCAGTTTATCCCCAGGAACCTACGAGCAGTACTTC CASSLSPGTYEQYF
TRBJ1-4 TRBD1 TRBV4-3 few TGCGCCAGCAGCTCGCTCATAGGGACAGGAAATGAAAAACTGTTTTTT CASSSLIGTGNEKLFF
TRBJ1-1 - TRBV6-5 - TGTGCCAGCAGTTACTCTATACAGGGAGGGCCTGAAGCTTTCTTT CASSYSIQGGPEAFF
TRBJ2-5 - TRBV5-1 - TGCGCCAGCAGCTTGGACCTAGGGGTGGAGACCCAGTACTTC CASSLDLGVETQYF
TRBJ2-3 TRBD1 TRBV2 once TGTGCCAGCAGTTCCCGGACAGGGGCAGATACGCAGTATTTT CASSSRTGADTQYF
TRBJ1-2 TRBD1 TRBV5-6 - TGTGCCAGCAGCTTGGACAGGGGGAATGGCTACACCTTC CASSLDRGNGYTF
TRBJ2-5 - TRBV4-2 - TGTGCCAGCAGCCAAGATAAGAGGAGGATTGAGACCCAGTACTTC CASSQDKRRIETQYF
TRBJ2-7 - TRBV4-1 - TGCGCCAGCAGCCTTAGAGAGCAAGTCGGCGAGCAGTACTTC CASSLREQVGEQYF
TRBJ2-1 TRBD1 TRBV4-1 - TGCGCCAGCAGCCAACCTGTACAGGGGATGAGAGGTAGTGAGCAGTTCTTC CASSQPVQGMRGSEQFF
TRBJ2-5 - TRBV25-1 - TGTGCCAGCAGTGGGTCAGGAGAGGGGGGGGAGACCCAGTACTTC CASSGSGEGGETQYF
TRBJ1-3 - TRBV30 - TGTGCCTGGAGTGTAGCAGGGTTCTCTGGAAACACCATATATTTT CAWSVAGFSGNTIYF
TRBJ1-1 - TRBV6-5 - TGTGCCAGCGGCAATACAGAGAACACTGAAGCTTTCTTT CASGNTENTEAFF
TRBJ1-3 - TRBV10-3 few TGTGCCATCAGTGAGACCTACCCGGGTGGAAACACCATATATTTT CAISETYPGGNTIYF
TRBJ1-2 TRBD1 TRBV5-6 - TGTGCCAGCAGCATACACAGGGGTCCCCTAAATGGCTACACCTTC CASSIHRGPLNGYTF
TRBJ2-7 TRBD2 TRBV5-1 - TGCGCCAGCAGCTTGGATTTCCCGGGTCGACTAGCGGGGGGGGACGAGCAGTACTTC CASSLDFPGRLAGGDEQYF
TRBJ1-4 - TRBV7-2 - TGTGCCAGCAGATCGACCGGCCGGGGGGTTGAAAAACTGTTTTTT CASRSTGRGVEKLFF
TRBJ2-5 - TRBV28 once TGTGCCTATGAGGCCCCATTGGAGACCCAGTACTTC CAYEAPLETQYF
TRBJ1-5 - TRBV5-8 - TGTGCCAGCAGCTTGGGGAGGGAGCGCAATCAGCCCCAGCATTTT CASSLGRERNQPQHF
TRBJ2-7 TRBD2 TRBV10-3 - TGTGCCGCGACGGGACTAGGTGGAGCCGAGCAGTACTTC CAATGLGGAEQYF
TRBJ2-7 - TRBV10-3 - TGTGCCATCAGACAGACAGGCGTGGAGCAGTACTTC CAIRQTGVEQYF
TRBJ1-1 - TRBV7-9 - TGTGCCAGCAGCTTAGGGCGGGGGAACACTGAAGCTTTCTTT CASSLGRGNTEAFF
TRBJ2-7 TRBD2 TRBV28 - TGTGCCAGCAGTTTCGGGACTAACTACGAGCAGTACTTC CASSFGTNYEQYF
TRBJ2-5 TRBD2 TRBV9 - TGTGCCAGCAGCCCGGGACTAGCGGGGTTTGAGGCTGAGACCCAGTACTTC CASSPGLAGFEAETQYF
TRBJ1-1 - TRBV19 few TGTGCCACTGGAGTCCCTGAAGCTTTCTTT CATGVPEAFF
TRBJ2-3 - TRBV10-3 once TGTGCCATCAGTGAGTCGGCAGGGATGGGCACAGATACGCAGTATTTT CAISESAGMGTDTQYF
TRBJ1-2 TRBD1 TRBV5-1 once TGCGCCAGCAGCCCCGACAGGGGCGTATTCATGAAGAAATTCAACTATGGCTACACCTTC CASSPDRGVFMKKFNYGYTF
TRBJ1-5 - TRBV19 - TGTGCCAGTAAAGGGGAATTGGGCAATCAGCCCCAGCATTTT CASKGELGNQPQHF
TRBJ2-3 TRBD1 TRBV6-1 - TGTGCCAGCAATATAGGACAGGGGAGGGATACGCAGTATTTT CASNIGQGRDTQYF
TRBJ1-5 TRBD1 TRBV19 - TGTGCCAGTAGTATAGGGGCAGGGGGACAGCCCCAGCATTTT CASSIGAGGQPQHF
TRBJ1-1 TRBD1 TRBV7-3 once TGTGCCAGCAGCTTGGACAGGGTCACTGAAGCTTTCTTT CASSLDRVTEAFF
TRBJ1-1 - TRBV28 once TGTGCCAGCAGTTTAATCCGCACTGAAGCTTTCTTT CASSLIRTEAFF
TRBJ1-1 TRBD1 TRBV7-3 - TGTGCCAGCAGTCCGGGACAGGGGGCCGGTGAAGCTTTCTTT CASSPGQGAGEAFF
TRBJ2-7 TRBD2 TRBV27 - TGTGCCAGCAGTTTAGGGGGAGGGCTGTCCTACGAGCAGTACTTC CASSLGGGLSYEQYF
TRBJ2-5 TRBD1 TRBV18 once TGTGCCAGCTCACCATTGGGACAGGGGGAGACCCAGTACTTC CASSPLGQGETQYF
TRBJ2-7 - TRBV9 - TGTGCCAGCAGCGTAGGGGACACAGACTACGAGCAGTACTTC CASSVGDTDYEQYF
TRBJ2-7 TRBD1 TRBV29-1 - TGCAGCGTTGTCGGTATGGACAGGGGGGCCCGCGAGCAGTACTTC CSVVGMDRGAREQYF
TRBJ1-3 TRBD1 TRBV5-4 - TGTGCCAGCAGCTTAGGAGGGGACAGGGTCCCTGGAAACACCATATATTTT CASSLGGDRVPGNTIYF
TRBJ2-7 TRBD1 TRBV2 once TGTGCCAGCAGTTCTCCGGGACAGGGGGTCTACGAGCAGTACTTC CASSSPGQGVYEQYF
TRBJ1-1 - TRBV9 few TGTGCCAGCAGCGTGTTGGACAGCACAACCACTGAAGCTTTCTTT CASSVLDSTTTEAFF
TRBJ1-2 - TRBV27 once TGTGCCAGCAGCCCCGGAACTTCAAAGGGGTATGGCTACACCTTC CASSPGTSKGYGYTF
TRBJ2-2 TRBD1 TRBV5-6 - TGTGCCAGCAGCTTGTACAGGGGATACGCGAACACCGGGGAGCTGTTTTTT CASSLYRGYANTGELFF
TRBJ2-3 TRBD2 TRBV27 - TGTGCCAGCAGTTTATTTCTAGCGGGGGGGCGGGGGACAGATACGCAGTATTTT CASSLFLAGGRGTDTQYF
TRBJ2-1 TRBD2 TRBV12-5 - TGTGCTAGTGGTTTGCCGTTAACTAGCGGCACCTACAATGAGCAGTTCTTC CASGLPLTSGTYNEQFF
TRBJ2-1 TRBD2 TRBV11-2 - TGTGCCAGCAGCTCAAGACTAGCGGGGGAGTACAATGAGCAGTTCTTC CASSSRLAGEYNEQFF
TRBJ2-7 TRBD1 TRBV18 - TGTGCCAGCTCACCACAGGGGGCCGAGCAGTACTTC CASSPQGAEQYF
TRBJ1-2 TRBD1 TRBV19 - TGTGCCAGTAGTAACCCCCGGGACAGGGATGGCTACACCTTC CASSNPRDRDGYTF
TRBJ1-1 TRBD1 TRBV7-9 few TGTGCCAGCAGCCCATCCGAGGGGGCTGGGACTGAAGCTTTCTTT CASSPSEGAGTEAFF
TRBJ1-2 TRBD1 TRBV29-1 - TGCAGCGTAGTCGGACAGGGGGCCTGGGGCTACACCTTC CSVVGQGAWGYTF